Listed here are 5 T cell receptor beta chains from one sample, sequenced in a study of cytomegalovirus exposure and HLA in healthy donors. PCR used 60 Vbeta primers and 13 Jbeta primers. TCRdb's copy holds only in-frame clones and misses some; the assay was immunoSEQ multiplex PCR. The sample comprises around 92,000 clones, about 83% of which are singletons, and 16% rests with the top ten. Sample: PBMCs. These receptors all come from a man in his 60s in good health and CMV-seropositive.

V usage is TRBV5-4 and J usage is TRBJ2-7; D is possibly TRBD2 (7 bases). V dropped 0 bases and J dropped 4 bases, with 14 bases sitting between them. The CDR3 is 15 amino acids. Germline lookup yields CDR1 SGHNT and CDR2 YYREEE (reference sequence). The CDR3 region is CASSLGPRGRYEQYF. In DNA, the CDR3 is TGTGCCAGCAGCTTGGGGCCGCGGGGGCGGTACGAGCAGTACTTC.

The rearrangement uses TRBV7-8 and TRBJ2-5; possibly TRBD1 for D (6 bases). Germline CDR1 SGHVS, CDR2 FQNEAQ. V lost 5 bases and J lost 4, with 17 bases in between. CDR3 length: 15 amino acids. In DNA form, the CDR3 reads TGTGCCAGCAGCACCCGGACAGAGGTGGTAGAGACCCAGTACTTC. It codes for CASSTRTEVVETQYF. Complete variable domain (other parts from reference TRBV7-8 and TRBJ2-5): GAGVSQSPRYKVAKRGQDVALRCDPISGHVSLFWYQQALGQGPEFLTYFQNEAQLDKSGLPSDRFFAERPEGSVSTLKIQRTQQEDSAVYLCASSTRTEVVETQYFGPGTRLLVL.

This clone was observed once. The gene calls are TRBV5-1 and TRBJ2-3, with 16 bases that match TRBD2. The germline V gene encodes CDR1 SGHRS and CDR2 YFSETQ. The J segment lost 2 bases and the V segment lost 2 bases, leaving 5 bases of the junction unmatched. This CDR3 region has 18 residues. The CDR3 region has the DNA TGCGCCAGCAGCTTATGGGGACTAGCGGGGGGGGACACAGATACGCAGTATTTT. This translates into CASSLWGLAGGDTDTQYF. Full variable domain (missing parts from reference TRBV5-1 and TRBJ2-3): KAGVTQTPRYLIKTRGQQVTLSCSPISGHRSVSWYQQTPGQGLQFLFEYFSETQRNKGNFPGRFSGRQFSNSRSEMNVSTLELGDSALYLCASSLWGLAGGDTDTQYFGPGTRLTVL.

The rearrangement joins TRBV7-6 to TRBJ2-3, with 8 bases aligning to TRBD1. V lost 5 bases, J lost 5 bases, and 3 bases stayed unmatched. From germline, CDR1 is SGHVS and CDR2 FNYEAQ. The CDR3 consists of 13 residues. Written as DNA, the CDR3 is TGTGCCAGCAGCCACGACAGGGGAGATACGCAGTATTTT. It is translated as CASSHDRGDTQYF.

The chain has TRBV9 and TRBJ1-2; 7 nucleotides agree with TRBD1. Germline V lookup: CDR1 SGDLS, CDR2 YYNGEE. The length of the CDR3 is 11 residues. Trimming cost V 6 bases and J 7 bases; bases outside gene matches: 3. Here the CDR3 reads CASMQGGGYTF. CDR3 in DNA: TGTGCCAGCATGCAGGGGGGTGGCTACACCTTC. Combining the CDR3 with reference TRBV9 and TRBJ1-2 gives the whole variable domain DSGVTQTPKHLITATGQRVTLRCSPRSGDLSVYWYQQSLDQGLQFLIQYYNGEERAKGNILERFSAQQFPDLHSELNLSSLELGDSALYFCASMQGGGYTFGSGTRLTVV.